These 14 T cell receptor beta chains share one sample of origin, sequenced in a study of blood T cell repertoires in COVID-19. Here immunoSEQ multiplex PCR was the method, and the copy in TCRdb shows in-frame clones only, minus some. The sample has 310,000 or so clones, over 75% seen once. The material sequenced was peripheral blood. These receptors originate from a man aged 45-60 years with active or convalescent COVID-19.

The chain joins TRBV19 to TRBJ2-5, with 8 nucleotides matching TRBD1. Per the germline V gene, CDR1 is LNHDA and CDR2 is SQIVND (reference sequence). The CDR3 extends over 14 amino acids. V was pared by 3 bases and J by 5 bases, with 5 bases of the junction left unmatched. In nucleotides, the CDR3 is TGTGCCAGTAGTATGACAGGGGTATACGAGACCCAGTACTTC. This sequence encodes CASSMTGVYETQYF.

The genes are TRBV6-5 and TRBJ1-6; no firm D call. Germline assignment: CDR1 MNHEY and CDR2 SVGAGI. Trimming pared 7 bases from V and 12 bases from J, leaving 13 bases between. The CDR3 runs 12 residues. The CDR3 sequence is CASKLSGRPLHF. In nucleotides, the CDR3 is TGTGCCAGCAAGCTATCAGGAAGACCCCTCCACTTT.

This chain connects TRBV9 to TRBJ2-7; D might be TRBD2 (6 bases). The CDR3 extends over 14 amino acids. The V gene lost 0 bases and the J gene lost 2 bases, with 9 bases spanning the gap. The germline CDR1 and CDR2 sequences are SGDLS and YYNGEE. The CDR3 bases are TGTGCCAGCAGCGTAGGTCTAGCGACCTACGAGCAGTACTTC. Translation gives CASSVGLATYEQYF.

The genes are TRBV12-3 or TRBV12-4 and TRBJ2-7, with D unresolved. CDR3 size: 11 residues. V lost 4 bases and J 3 bases, leaving 4 bases between the germline ends. Here the CDR3 DNA reads TGTGCCAGCAGTTCACACTACGAGCAGTACTTC. Its protein product is CASSSHYEQYF.

This sequence joins TRBV28 and TRBJ2-7; TRBD2 agrees at 12 bases. V lost 1 base and J lost 2; bases outside the gene matches: 9. Germline V CDR1 and CDR2: MDHEN, SYDVKM. This CDR3 has 18 residues. The DNA of the CDR3 is TGTGCCAGCAGTTTATTCGGACTAGCGGGGTTCAAACCCTACGAGCAGTACTTC. Translation: CASSLFGLAGFKPYEQYF.

This clone is a singleton in its sample. This CDR3 is also generated by other DNA sequences in the sample. V usage is TRBV28 and J usage is TRBJ2-7; 8 bases are a match to TRBD1. This CDR3 is built from 14 residues. The ends lost 2 bases at V and 4 bases at J; junction bases unmatched: 4. CDR1 is MDHEN and CDR2 is SYDVKM in the germline V gene. CDR3 bases: TGTGCCAGCAGTTTACAGGGGGCCATTTACGAGCAGTACTTC. This encodes CASSLQGAIYEQYF. The full variable domain, its missing parts supplied by reference TRBV28 and TRBJ2-7, is DVKVTQSSRYLVKRTGEKVFLECVQDMDHENMFWYRQDPGLGLRLIYFSYDVKMKEKGDIPEGYSVSREKKERFSLILESASTNQTSMYLCASSLQGAIYEQYFGPGTRLTVT.

The CDR3 loop reads CAVLGGEGTEAFF. The CDR3 bases are TGTGCCGTACTAGGGGGGGAAGGCACTGAAGCTTTCTTT. The chain has TRBV28 and TRBJ1-1, with a weak D call TRBD1 (6 bases). CDR3 length: 13 residues. V was pared by 11 bases and J by 4 bases, with 17 bases between. Germline V gene data show CDR1 as MDHEN and CDR2 as SYDVKM.

The V call is TRBV4-3, the J call TRBJ2-6; TRBD1 matches at 8 bases. The length of the CDR3 is 18 residues. V lost 3 bases and J lost 3; bases outside the gene matches: 10. The V gene's germline CDR1 is LGHNA and CDR2 YSLEER. The CDR3 region is CASSQAGGGLFGANVLTF. CDR3 coding DNA: TGCGCCAGCAGCCAGGCAGGGGGCGGGCTATTTGGGGCCAACGTCCTGACTTTC.

This clone was observed once. The DNA of the CDR3 is TGTGCCAGCAGCTTGTTATACTCGGGACAGACCAACTATGGCTACACCTTC. Translated: CASSLLYSGQTNYGYTF. The chain couples TRBV5-8 to TRBJ1-2, with 7 bases matching TRBD1. This CDR3 is 17 amino acids long. CDR1 and CDR2 from the germline V gene are SGHTS and YDEGEE. V trimming: 1 base; J trimming: 2 bases; junction bases outside the gene matches: 11.

CDR3 in DNA: TGTGCCAGCAGTGAATCCGACAGGGTTTTATCACCCCTCCACTTT. Translation gives CASSESDRVLSPLHF. The rearrangement joins TRBV25-1 to TRBJ1-6; 7 bases line up with TRBD1. CDR3 size: 15 residues. V gave up 1 base and J gave up 10 bases; unmatched junction bases: 7. CDR1 and CDR2 from the germline V gene are MGHDK and SYGVNS.

V and J are TRBV20-1 and TRBJ2-7, with D perhaps TRBD2 (5 bases). Germline values: CDR1 DFQATT, CDR2 SNEGSKA (reference sequence). The germline V and J ends were trimmed by 3 bases and 2 bases, with 17 bases remaining between them. This CDR3 spans 15 amino acids. CDR3 DNA: TGCAGTGCTAGTCATTCGGCGGGCGGTACCTACGAGCAGTACTTC. It yields the protein CSASHSAGGTYEQYF.

With regard to this clone: This likely comes from a read error, as the CDR3 has no conserved phenylalanine or tryptophan at its end. The V call is TRBV27, the J call TRBJ2-7, with TRBD1 as a possible D gene (6 bases). Germline CDR1 is MNHEY and CDR2 is SMNVEV (reference sequence). The CDR3 runs to 13 residues. The V end was cut by 4 bases, the J end by 3 bases, with 10 bases between. CDR3 nucleotide sequence: TGTGCCAGCAGTTGGGGGCAGAGCTACGAGCAGTACCTC. Protein: CASSWGQSYEQYL.

The V and J genes are TRBV2 and TRBJ1-1; 7 positions agree with TRBD1. The CDR3 spans 13 residues. The V and J ends lost 8 bases and 1 base, in that order; junction bases with no gene match: 4. In germline, CDR1 is SNHLY, CDR2 FYNNEI. The CDR3 coding sequence is TGTGCCAGCGCTCGACAGGGGAACACTGAAGCTTTCTTT. Its protein product is CASARQGNTEAFF.

This clone was observed once. The chain is built from TRBV19 and TRBJ2-1, with D tentatively TRBD2 (6 bases). From germline, CDR1 is LNHDA and CDR2 SQIVND (reference sequence). The CDR3 length is 14 residues. V was trimmed by 7 bases and J by 4 bases, leaving 14 bases between them. As DNA, the CDR3 is TGTGCCAGTAAAAAGGAGGGAGGTTACAATGAGCAGTTCTTC. Amino acid sequence: CASKKEGGYNEQFF.